This T cell receptor beta chain emerged from a study of shared clonotypes between healthy human individuals. Measured with immunoSEQ multiplex PCR; TCRdb has only the in-frame clones, and not every one. This sample yields some 2 million clones, of which approximately 94% are seen a single time; 0.9% to 1.4% belongs to the top ten. CD45RO negativity and positive selection for CCR7 defined naive CD8 cells, a population that excluded terminally differentiated effector memory CD45RA+ cells. Germline loops: CDR1 MNHEY, CDR2 SMNVEV (reference sequence). Trimming at V came to 3 bases and at J to 4 bases, leaving 5 bases not matched to a gene. The CDR3 contains 14 residues.

This receptor was obtained from a man aged 18 to 29 in good health. V usage is TRBV27 and J usage is TRBJ1-2; the match to TRBD1 covers 7 bases. Sequenced input: naive CD8+ T cells sorted from blood. CDR3 protein: CASSLNDRAYGYTF. The DNA for the CDR3 is TGTGCCAGCAGTTTGAACGACAGGGCCTATGGCTACACCTTC.